This entry concerns a single T cell receptor beta chain. The target antigen is unknown. The data belong to a study of cytomegalovirus exposure and HLA in healthy donors. Whole-study findings and limits: Later analysis placed DRB1 highest and HLA-C lowest in TCR association rates, which differed by HLA locus. Immune exposure information available was restricted to CMV serostatus.

PCR employed 60 Vbeta and 13 Jbeta primers. Produced via immunoSEQ multiplex PCR; TCRdb's table is partial and in-frame only. In the table there are 95,000 to 150,000 clones, approximately 80% of which are singletons. The V gene end was trimmed by 5 bases and the J gene end by 10 bases; junction bases not matched to a gene: 10. CDR3 length: 14 amino acids. Per germline, CDR1 KGHSH and CDR2 LQKENI. The V and J genes are TRBV18 and TRBJ1-2; 10 bases match TRBD1. Sequencing was carried out using PBMCs. This TCR came from a young man in good health and CMV-seropositive. The CDR3 sequence: CASSSSRDRGPYTF. CDR3 DNA: TGTGCCAGCTCATCGTCCCGGGACAGGGGTCCCTACACCTTC.